Following are 27 T cell receptor beta chains from one sample sequenced in a study of T cell responses to AZD1222 COVID-19 vaccine. The table came from immunoSEQ multiplex PCR; TCRdb's copy has only in-frame clones and leaves some out. The sample has 100,000 to 120,000 clones, about 95% seen once. Sequenced material: peripheral blood, taken 28 days after the second AZD1222 dose. The receptors were gathered from an adult who received the AZD1222 COVID-19 vaccine.

This clone was observed once. CDR3 in amino acids: CAIRTQSEAFF. The DNA of the CDR3 is TGTGCCATCAGGACACAGAGTGAAGCTTTCTTT. V gene TRBV10-3 combines with J gene TRBJ1-1; D is undetermined. Germline assignment: CDR1 ENHRY and CDR2 SYGVKD. V was shortened by 6 bases and J by 7 bases, with 9 bases between the two germline ends. This CDR3 contains 11 residues.

The V and J genes are TRBV9 and TRBJ1-6; tentatively, D is TRBD1 (5 bases). The CDR3 is made up of 15 amino acids. V shed 4 bases and J shed 8 bases, with 16 bases lying between them. Germline V gene sequence: CDR1 SGDLS, CDR2 YYNGEE. The CDR3 DNA reads as TGTGCCAGCAGCCCAGGAGGGCAGGGTCATTCACCCCTCCACTTT. Protein: CASSPGGQGHSPLHF.

V gene TRBV20-1 combines with J gene TRBJ1-1; D not resolved. V gave up 1 base and J gave up 6 bases, with 3 bases separating them. Germline CDR1 is DFQATT and CDR2 is SNEGSKA (reference sequence). The CDR3 runs 10 residues. CDR3: CSARGAEAFF. The CDR3 nucleotides read TGCAGTGCTAGAGGTGCTGAAGCTTTCTTT.

The V call is TRBV6-5, the J call TRBJ1-4; possibly TRBD1 for D (5 bases). V was clipped by 6 bases and J by 7 bases, with 18 bases between them. This CDR3 is built from 15 residues. Looked up from germline, CDR1 is MNHEY and CDR2 is SVGAGI. CDR3 residues: CASSLRQWTAEKLFF. CDR3 bases: TGTGCCAGCAGCCTCAGACAGTGGACCGCTGAAAAACTGTTTTTT.

The chain employs TRBV30 and TRBJ2-5; 11 positions match TRBD1. Germline-derived CDR1 and CDR2 are GTSNPN and SVGIG (reference sequence). Trimming removed 3 bases from V and 6 bases from J; junction bases left unmatched: 9. This CDR3 is 15 amino acids long. The CDR3 DNA reads as TGTGCCTGGAGCAAGGACAGGGGGCCTAAGCAGACCCAGTACTTC. Translated, it gives CAWSKDRGPKQTQYF.

The J gene is TRBJ1-1, the V gene TRBV27; D might be TRBD1 (5 bases). Germline V CDR1 and CDR2: MNHEY, SMNVEV (reference sequence). V dropped 2 bases and J dropped 2 bases, with 12 bases sitting between them. The CDR3 is made up of 15 amino acids. The CDR3 DNA follows: TGTGCCAGCAGTTTACTGGGGACTTTCAACACTGAAGCTTTCTTT. Translated: CASSLLGTFNTEAFF.

This sequence joins TRBV3-1 (or the pseudogene TRBV3-2) and TRBJ2-3, with 11 bases fitting TRBD2. J lost 2 bases, V lost 4 bases, and 5 bases had no gene match. This CDR3 contains 16 residues. Germline-derived CDR1 and CDR2 are LGHDT and YNNKEL (reference sequence). CDR3 sequence (DNA): TGTGCCAGCAGCCCTTATAGCGGGAGGGCCACAGATACGCAGTATTTT. Its protein is CASSPYSGRATDTQYF.

The V gene is TRBV12-5, the J gene TRBJ1-2, with a weak D call TRBD1 (5 bases). Germline V CDR1 and CDR2: LGHNT, FRNRAP. This CDR3 has 15 residues. With 0 bases removed from V and 8 bases from J, the gap between germline ends came to 16 bases. CDR3 DNA sequence: TGTGCTAGTGGTTTGGTAGATGGAGGGGCGGAGGGCTACACCTTC. It encodes CASGLVDGGAEGYTF.

The J gene is TRBJ1-6, the V gene TRBV5-1; 9 bases are shared with TRBD1. Losses at the gene ends were 1 base for V and 8 bases for J; bases not matched to a gene: 4. Looked up from germline, CDR1 is SGHRS and CDR2 is YFSETQ. The CDR3 sequence is 15 residues long. CDR3 residues: CASSLSGQGYSPLHF. DNA for the CDR3: TGCGCCAGCAGCTTGTCGGGACAGGGTTATTCACCCCTCCACTTT. The full variable domain, with the rest looked up from reference TRBV5-1 and TRBJ1-6, is KAGVTQTPRYLIKTRGQQVTLSCSPISGHRSVSWYQQTPGQGLQFLFEYFSETQRNKGNFPGRFSGRQFSNSRSEMNVSTLELGDSALYLCASSLSGQGYSPLHFGNGTRLTVT.

The rearrangement links TRBV3-1 (or the pseudogene TRBV3-2) to TRBJ2-2; 8 nucleotides match TRBD2. The CDR3 is made up of 16 amino acids. V was clipped by 1 base and J by 5 bases; unmatched bases: 6. Looked up from germline, CDR1 is LGHDT and CDR2 is YNNKEL (reference sequence). CDR3 DNA: TGTGCCAGCAGCCAAGGGAAACTAGCGGTGACCGGGGAGCTGTTTTTT. Its protein is CASSQGKLAVTGELFF.

In its sample, this clone was seen once. The chain uses TRBV5-1 and TRBJ2-1; tentatively, D is TRBD2 (6 bases). This CDR3 comprises 16 residues. Germline assignment: CDR1 SGHRS and CDR2 YFSETQ. Trimming pared 0 bases from V and 0 bases from J, leaving 10 bases between. The CDR3 spells CASSLVGGGSYNEQFF. The DNA of the CDR3 is TGCGCCAGCAGCTTGGTCGGGGGTGGCTCCTACAATGAGCAGTTCTTC.

The V gene is TRBV7-8, the J gene TRBJ2-5; no firm D call. The CDR3 has 16 amino acids. Trimming pared 2 bases from V and 5 bases from J, leaving 18 bases between. Germline values: CDR1 SGHVS, CDR2 FQNEAQ. CDR3 in amino acids: CASSLPQARYRETQYF. For the CDR3, the DNA is TGTGCCAGCAGCTTACCCCAGGCTCGGTATCGGGAGACCCAGTACTTC.

The V gene is TRBV5-5, the J gene TRBJ1-2; TRBD1 is a possible D gene (5 bases). The CDR3 runs 16 residues. Germline V CDR1 and CDR2: SGHKS, YYEKEE (reference sequence). The ends were cut back, 4 bases at V and 8 bases at J, with 24 bases in the middle. DNA for the CDR3: TGTGCCAGCAGCCTCCTTGTGCCCCGGGGGGTTTGGGGCTACACCTTC. Encoded protein: CASSLLVPRGVWGYTF.

V is TRBV4-1 and J is TRBJ1-2; 7 bases fit TRBD1. Germline CDR1 and CDR2: MGHRA and YSYEKL. Trimming removed 4 bases from V and 4 bases from J; junction bases left unmatched: 6. The CDR3 length is 14 residues. CDR3 nucleotide sequence: TGCGCCAGCAGCCCTGAACAGGGGCCCTATGGCTACACCTTC. It codes for CASSPEQGPYGYTF.

The CDR3 sequence is CASSPGRRANSPLHF. CDR3 sequence (DNA): TGTGCCAGCTCCCCTGGCCGGAGGGCGAATTCACCCCTCCACTTT. The V and J genes are TRBV2 and TRBJ1-6; D remains ambiguous. CDR1 is SNHLY, CDR2 FYNNEI, per germline. Between the trimmed V and J ends, which lost 8 bases and 7 bases, there was a span of 18 bases. The CDR3 extends over 15 amino acids. Looking up the rest from reference TRBV2 and TRBJ1-6 gives the full variable domain: EPEVTQTPSHQVTQMGQEVILRCVPISNHLYFYWYRQILGQKVEFLVSFYNNEISEKSEIFDDQFSVERPDGSNFTLKIRSTKLEDSAMYFCASSPGRRANSPLHFGNGTRLTVT.

The V gene is TRBV14, the J gene TRBJ2-6; TRBD1 is a possible D gene (6 bases). The CDR3 runs 20 residues. Germline V CDR1 and CDR2: SGHDN, FVKESK. The V gene lost 4 bases and the J gene lost 0 bases, with 22 bases spanning the gap. CDR3: CASSRLTGSGDFSGANVLTF. Written as DNA, the CDR3 is TGTGCCAGCAGCCGTCTCACAGGGAGCGGCGATTTCTCTGGGGCCAACGTCCTGACTTTC.

This sequence joins TRBV19 and TRBJ2-7, with TRBD1 matching over 7 bases. The length of the CDR3 is 14 residues. The junction had 6 bases not matched to a gene; V was cut back by 5 bases and J by 2 bases. The germline gives CDR1 LNHDA, CDR2 SQIVND (reference sequence). The CDR3 sequence: CASSRWDRAYEQYF. In nucleotides, the CDR3 is TGTGCCAGTAGTCGGTGGGACAGAGCCTACGAGCAGTACTTC.

J is TRBJ2-5 and V is TRBV20-1; TRBD2 might be the D (6 bases). Germline V gene data show CDR1 as DFQATT and CDR2 as SNEGSKA (reference sequence). CDR3 length equals 11 residues. V lost 6 bases and J 5 bases, leaving 10 bases between the germline ends. CDR3 loop: CSAHRGETQYF. The CDR3 DNA is TGCAGTGCACACCGGGGGGAGACCCAGTACTTC.

The chain couples TRBV18 to TRBJ2-7; tentatively, D is TRBD1 (5 bases). V was cut by 3 bases and J by 0 bases, with 15 bases left in between. The germline V gene encodes CDR1 KGHSH and CDR2 LQKENI. This CDR3 comprises 16 residues. The CDR3 DNA sequence: TGTGCCAGCTCACCTTCGGACATCCCGAGCTCCTACGAGCAGTACTTC. Protein sequence: CASSPSDIPSSYEQYF.

Points on this clone: The sample carries other DNA sequences with the same CDR3. The CDR3 bases are TGTGCCAGCAGTAGACAGAAGAACACTGAAGCTTTCTTT. Translated, it gives CASSRQKNTEAFF. This chain connects TRBV6-5 to TRBJ1-1; D possibly corresponds to TRBD1 (5 bases). The CDR3 runs to 13 residues. The germline V gene encodes CDR1 MNHEY and CDR2 SVGAGI. The V gene lost 5 bases and the J gene lost 1 base, with 8 bases spanning the gap.

This chain uses TRBV21-1 with TRBJ2-7. TRBV21-1 is described as a pseudogene. The CDR3 loop spans 12 amino acids. The CDR3 sequence: CASSSPSYEQYF. CDR3 nucleotide sequence: TGTGCCAGCAGCTCCCCCTCCTACGAGCAGTACTTC.

This chain uses TRBV5-1 with TRBJ1-3; 10 bases line up with TRBD1. Germline values: CDR1 SGHRS, CDR2 YFSETQ. V shed 1 base and J 1 base; nucleotides not matched to a gene: 5. CDR3 size: 17 residues. The CDR3, as DNA: TGCGCCAGCAGCTTGTATTGGACAGGGGGATCTGGAAACACCATATATTTT. Translation gives CASSLYWTGGSGNTIYF.

This chain uses TRBV5-6 with TRBJ2-2; 9 bases align to TRBD1. Trimming at V came to 4 bases and at J to 1 base, leaving 8 bases not matched to a gene. Looked up from germline, CDR1 is SGHDT and CDR2 is YYEEEE. The CDR3 is made up of 17 amino acids. The CDR3, as DNA: TGTGCCAGCAGCCCCGAAGAGGACAGGGGGAACACCGGGGAGCTGTTTTTT. Translating gives CASSPEEDRGNTGELFF.

The rearrangement joins TRBV7-9 to TRBJ1-1; D gene ambiguous. The V and J ends lost 2 bases and 0 bases respectively, with 4 bases between them. Per the germline V gene, CDR1 is SEHNR and CDR2 is FQNEAQ (reference sequence). The CDR3 has 13 amino acids. CDR3: CASSLSVNTEAFF. DNA of the CDR3: TGTGCCAGCAGCTTATCAGTGAACACTGAAGCTTTCTTT.

The V call is TRBV6-6, the J call TRBJ1-2; D ambiguous. Germline CDR1 MNHNY, CDR2 SVGAGI (reference sequence). Trimming took 6 bases from V and 2 from J, leaving 31 bases between them. CDR3 size: 20 residues. CDR3: CASSPDGVFENYLRNYGYTF. The DNA of the CDR3 is TGTGCCAGCAGCCCCGACGGGGTTTTCGAAAACTACCTGAGGAACTATGGCTACACCTTC.

V gene TRBV5-1 combines with J gene TRBJ2-1; TRBD1 agrees at 7 bases. Germline values: CDR1 SGHRS, CDR2 YFSETQ. The J segment lost 0 bases and the V segment lost 6 bases, leaving 9 bases of the junction unmatched. The CDR3 sequence is 16 residues long. CDR3 region: CASTRDSSSSYNEQFF. Here the CDR3 DNA reads TGCGCCAGCACCCGGGACAGCTCTAGCTCCTACAATGAGCAGTTCTTC.

This chain joins TRBV3-1 (or the pseudogene TRBV3-2) and TRBJ2-2, with 7 bases fitting TRBD2. CDR1 and CDR2 (germline): LGHDT, YNNKEL (reference sequence). V lost 1 base and J lost 1; bases outside the gene matches: 0. The CDR3 is 15 amino acids. CDR3 amino acids: CASSQAGGNTGELFF. DNA of the CDR3: TGTGCCAGCAGCCAAGCGGGAGGGAACACCGGGGAGCTGTTTTTT.